This T cell receptor (beta chain) was observed in a study of T cell responses to AZD1222 COVID-19 vaccine. The V segment lost 5 bases and the J segment 2 bases; nucleotides outside the gene matches: 4. Per germline, CDR1 SEHNR and CDR2 FQNEAQ (reference sequence). The CDR3 is 14 amino acids. The repertoire was sequenced with immunoSEQ multiplex PCR; TCRdb's copy has only in-frame clones and lacks some. The sample shows 90,000 to 150,000 clones, around 85% of them seen only once. This receptor was taken from an adult in good health. The chain links TRBV7-9 to TRBJ1-1; TRBD1 matches at 8 bases. Sequencing used peripheral blood, obtained on day 0 of AZD1222 vaccination. CDR3 bases: TGTGCCAGCAGCCTACAGGGGGACAACACTGAAGCTTTCTTT. It specifies CASSLQGDNTEAFF. The whole variable domain, remainder taken from reference TRBV7-9 and TRBJ1-1, is DTGVSQNPRHKITKRGQNVTFRCDPISEHNRLYWYRQTLGQGPEFLTYFQNEAQLEKSRLLSDRFSAERPKGSFSTLEIQRTEQGDSAMYLCASSLQGDNTEAFFGQGTRLTVV.